These 7 T cell receptor beta chains originate from one sample sequenced in a study of T cells in Graves' hyperthyroidism and ophthalmopathy. Amplified TCR beta CDR3 regions derived from RNA transcripts. The HTBI primer set was used in a first-round RT-PCR of the TCR CDR3. MiXCR, run by TCRdb on the multiplex PCR reads, gives a single entry per CDR3 protein. The sample includes under 400,000 distinct CDR3 sequences, approximately 25% of them seen just once. The sequencing sample was made of blood. The origin of the receptors is a man in his forties or fifties with Graves' hyperthyroidism.

This clonotype was seen ten or more times. This chain connects TRBV20-1 to TRBJ2-3; TRBD2 agrees at 10 bases. The V and J ends lost 2 bases and 4 bases, in that order; junction bases with no gene match: 3. Germline V gene sequence: CDR1 DFQATT, CDR2 SNEGSKA (reference sequence). The CDR3 is made up of 14 amino acids. CDR3 loop: CSARLAGAPDTQYF. In nucleotides, the CDR3 is TGCAGTGCTAGACTAGCGGGGGCTCCAGATACGCAGTATTTT.

This clonotype has more than one count but fewer than ten. The genes are TRBV5-5 and TRBJ1-2; a possible D gene is TRBD1 (6 bases). Deletions cut 6 bases from V and 4 bases from J, with 16 bases between. Germline V gene lookup returns CDR1 SGHKS and CDR2 YYEKEE (reference sequence). The CDR3 is made up of 14 amino acids. As DNA, the CDR3 is TGTGCCAGCATCCGGGGGACACTTCCCTATGGCTACACCTTC. Residues: CASIRGTLPYGYTF. Filled out from reference TRBV5-5 and TRBJ1-2, the complete variable domain reads DAGVTQSPTHLIKTRGQQVTLRCSPISGHKSVSWYQQVLGQGPQFIFQYYEKEERGRGNFPDRFSARQFPNYSSELNVNALLLGDSALYLCASIRGTLPYGYTFGSGTRLTVV.

This clonotype was counted a few times. The rearrangement links TRBV4-2 to TRBJ1-1; maybe TRBD1 (6 bases). Germline V gene lookup returns CDR1 LGHNA and CDR2 YNFKEQ. The CDR3 consists of 12 residues. V was shortened by 5 bases and J by 9 bases, with 13 bases between the two germline ends. CDR3 sequence (DNA): TGTGCCAGCAGCGCCTGGGGGCAGCAAGCTTTCTTT. Translated, it gives CASSAWGQQAFF.

The V gene is TRBV5-1, the J gene TRBJ2-2; TRBD1 might be the D (5 bases). Germline values: CDR1 SGHRS, CDR2 YFSETQ. The CDR3 covers 13 residues. V was shortened by 7 bases and J by 0 bases, with 7 bases between the two germline ends. The CDR3 nucleotides are TGCGCCAGCTTGGACACGAACACCGGGGAGCTGTTTTTT. Protein: CASLDTNTGELFF.

This clonotype was counted at least ten times. This rearrangement joins TRBV7-8 to TRBJ2-5; TRBD2 matches 14 bases. The CDR3 covers 15 residues. Trimming cost V 5 bases and J 9 bases; bases outside gene matches: 8. Germline V gene data show CDR1 as SGHVS and CDR2 as FQNEAQ. CDR3 bases: TGTGCCAGCAGCCTGGGACTAGCGGGAGTTGGGGCCCAGTACTTC. It encodes CASSLGLAGVGAQYF.

The rearrangement links TRBV6-5 to TRBJ1-3; D possibly corresponds to TRBD1 (5 bases). Germline V gene sequence: CDR1 MNHEY, CDR2 SVGAGI. Trimming left V 0 bases short and J 3 bases short, with 12 bases between. This CDR3 contains 16 residues. The CDR3 reads CASSYSKWGGGNTIYF. CDR3 nucleotide sequence: TGTGCCAGCAGTTACTCGAAGTGGGGGGGTGGAAACACCATATATTTT.

This clonotype was seen only a few times. The chain carries TRBV24-1 and TRBJ2-2; no definite D call. The V end lost 8 bases, the J end lost 0 bases, and 6 bases lay between the germline ends. The CDR3 has 13 residues. CDR1 KGHDR and CDR2 SFDVKD come from the germline V gene. The CDR3: CATNAPNTGELFF. DNA for the CDR3: TGTGCCACCAACGCACCGAACACCGGGGAGCTGTTTTTT.